These 13 T cell receptor beta chains were sequenced from one sample in a study of blood T cell repertoires in COVID-19. Sequencing was performed with immunoSEQ multiplex PCR; in TCRdb, only in-frame clones are kept and a portion is missing. Here the sample spans 88,000 or so clones, over 75% being singletons. Specimen: peripheral blood. These TCRs come from a man in his 60s with acute or convalescent COVID-19.

A few counts support this clone. As DNA, the CDR3 is TGTGCCAGCAGTCCTAGGCCGAATCAGCCCCAGCATTTT. It codes for CASSPRPNQPQHF. The J gene is TRBJ1-5, the V gene TRBV28; D is unresolved. Germline CDR1 and CDR2: MDHEN and SYDVKM. V lost 5 bases and J lost 4, with 9 bases in between. CDR3 length: 13 amino acids.

V gene TRBV4-1 combines with J gene TRBJ2-7; D perhaps matches TRBD2 (6 bases). The CDR3 length is 16 residues. Between the trimmed V and J ends, which lost 3 bases and 2 bases, there was a span of 17 bases. Germline lookup yields CDR1 MGHRA and CDR2 YSYEKL. The CDR3 nucleotides read TGCGCCAGCAGCCAGCCGGCTTGGAGGGTCACCTACGAGCAGTACTTC. Its protein product is CASSQPAWRVTYEQYF.

The chain links TRBV4-2 to TRBJ2-7, with TRBD2 matching over 8 bases. The V and J ends lost 0 bases and 5 bases, in that order; junction bases with no gene match: 15. Germline assignment: CDR1 LGHNA and CDR2 YNFKEQ. CDR3 length equals 18 residues. The CDR3 bases are TGTGCCAGCAGCCAAGATGGCCTTAGGAGAAGCGGGAGCCACGAGCAGTACTTC. Encoded protein: CASSQDGLRRSGSHEQYF.

For the CDR3, the DNA is TGTGCCTGGAGAGCGAGGGGCACAGATACGCAGTATTTT. Protein: CAWRARGTDTQYF. The chain couples TRBV30 to TRBJ2-3, with D tentatively TRBD2 (5 bases). This CDR3 is built from 13 residues. The germline CDR1 and CDR2 sequences are GTSNPN and SVGIG (reference sequence). Between the trimmed V and J ends, which lost 3 bases and 1 base, there was a span of 8 bases.

The V gene is TRBV5-4, the J gene TRBJ2-7, with 7 positions matching TRBD1. With V trimmed by 1 base and J by 6 bases, 7 bases remained unmatched. Germline V gene sequence: CDR1 SGHNT, CDR2 YYREEE (reference sequence). The CDR3 is made up of 14 amino acids. The CDR3 DNA reads TGTGCCAGCAGCTTGTTACAGGGGTACGGCGAGCAGTACTTC. Translated, it gives CASSLLQGYGEQYF.

A single count supports this clone. Other DNA sequences in this sample translate to the same CDR3. The V and J genes are TRBV29-1 and TRBJ2-5, with 8 bases lining up with TRBD1. V shed 6 bases and J 2 bases; nucleotides not matched to a gene: 2. The CDR3 consists of 12 residues. Germline CDR1 is SQVTM and CDR2 is ANQGSEA. The CDR3 protein is CSVGQGQETQYF. CDR3 DNA: TGCAGCGTAGGACAGGGTCAAGAGACCCAGTACTTC.

The genes are TRBV7-9 and TRBJ2-1; 7 nucleotides agree with TRBD1. CDR3 length: 16 amino acids. Germline assignment: CDR1 SEHNR and CDR2 FQNEAQ (reference sequence). The ends lost 0 bases at V and 5 bases at J; junction bases unmatched: 7. The CDR3 nucleotides are TGTGCCAGCAGCTTAGCCCTCACCGGGACAGACAATGAGCAGTTCTTC. This translates into CASSLALTGTDNEQFF.

This chain uses TRBV4-2 with TRBJ2-1; 10 bases are a match to TRBD1. V was clipped by 1 base and J by 4 bases; unmatched bases: 7. In germline, CDR1 is LGHNA, CDR2 YNFKEQ. The CDR3 sequence is 17 residues long. CDR3 nucleotide sequence: TGTGCCAGCAGCCAAGGACATATGGACAGGGGGTACAATGAGCAGTTCTTC. Its protein product is CASSQGHMDRGYNEQFF.

This clone was recorded once. This chain uses TRBV6-5 with TRBJ2-7; 8 nucleotides match TRBD2. From germline, CDR1 is MNHEY and CDR2 SVGAGI. The CDR3 consists of 15 residues. V shed 2 bases and J 5 bases; nucleotides not matched to a gene: 8. This CDR3 reads CASSYKSGLDHEQYF. The CDR3, as DNA: TGTGCCAGCAGTTACAAGTCGGGACTAGACCACGAGCAGTACTTC.

The rearrangement links TRBV6-5 to TRBJ1-6; TRBD1 aligns across 8 bases. V trimming: 0 bases; J trimming: 9 bases; junction bases outside the gene matches: 4. This CDR3 has 15 amino acids. The germline V gene has CDR1 MNHEY and CDR2 SVGAGI. This CDR3 is CASSYSGTGGSPLHF. The CDR3 DNA sequence: TGTGCCAGCAGTTACTCCGGGACAGGTGGTTCACCCCTCCACTTT.

The genes are TRBV19 and TRBJ1-5; D gene ambiguous. Trimming took off 3 bases at V and 3 bases at J, with 12 bases between the two ends. Germline CDR1 and CDR2: LNHDA and SQIVND (reference sequence). The CDR3 length is 15 residues. CDR3 region: CASSIAGVANQPQHF. The CDR3 bases are TGTGCCAGTAGTATCGCTGGAGTTGCCAATCAGCCCCAGCATTTT.

The V call is TRBV10-3, the J call TRBJ2-3, with D possibly TRBD2 on 5 matching bases. The CDR3 runs 16 residues. The V gene lost 3 bases and the J gene lost 5 bases, with 18 bases spanning the gap. Germline V gives CDR1 ENHRY, CDR2 SYGVKD. In DNA, the CDR3 is TGTGCCATCAGTGACCATACGAATCGAGGGCAAGATACGCAGTATTTT. Protein sequence: CAISDHTNRGQDTQYF.

This chain joins TRBV7-9 and TRBJ1-2, with D uncertain. CDR1 and CDR2 (germline): SEHNR, FQNEAQ (reference sequence). The CDR3 contains 14 residues. V shed 5 bases and J shed 3 bases, with 13 bases lying between them. CDR3 sequence reads: CASSQERRDYGYTF. CDR3 in DNA: TGTGCCAGCAGCCAAGAGCGTCGGGACTATGGCTACACCTTC. Complete variable domain (other parts from reference TRBV7-9 and TRBJ1-2): DTGVSQNPRHKITKRGQNVTFRCDPISEHNRLYWYRQTLGQGPEFLTYFQNEAQLEKSRLLSDRFSAERPKGSFSTLEIQRTEQGDSAMYLCASSQERRDYGYTFGSGTRLTVV.